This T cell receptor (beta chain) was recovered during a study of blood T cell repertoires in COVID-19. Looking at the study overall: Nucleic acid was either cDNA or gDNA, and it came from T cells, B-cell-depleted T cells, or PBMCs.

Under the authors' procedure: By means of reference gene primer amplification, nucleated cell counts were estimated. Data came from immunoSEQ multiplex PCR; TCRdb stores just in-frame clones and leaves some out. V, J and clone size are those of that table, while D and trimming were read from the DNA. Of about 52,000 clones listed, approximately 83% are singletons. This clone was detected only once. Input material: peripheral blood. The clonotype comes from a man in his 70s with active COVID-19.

CDR3 region: CASSLVYSNSPLHF. The CDR3 coding sequence is TGTGCCAGCAGCTTAGTCTACAGTAATTCACCCCTCCACTTT. This chain connects TRBV13 to TRBJ1-6, with no clear D. Germline V gives CDR1 PRHDT, CDR2 FYEKMQ (reference sequence). Deletions cut 1 base from V and 6 bases from J, with 7 bases between. The CDR3 covers 14 residues. Full variable domain (missing parts from reference TRBV13 and TRBJ1-6): AAGVIQSPRHLIKEKRETATLKCYPIPRHDTVYWYQQGPGQDPQFLISFYEKMQSDKGSIPDRFSAQQFSDYHSELNMSSLELGDSALYFCASSLVYSNSPLHFGNGTRLTVT.